Sequencing of this T cell receptor (beta chain) was carried out in a study of T cell responses to AZD1222 COVID-19 vaccine. For the study at large: Analysis merged second doses at about 4 or about 12 weeks.

Study-wide results and limits: Most donors were white British and more were female, and clonal diversity was possibly underestimated.

The count of this clone is one. Its antigen remains unidentified. Using immunoSEQ multiplex PCR, the repertoire was profiled, and TCRdb retains in-frame clones only, with some absent. The sample yields some 110,000 clones, 89% seen once. Germline V gene data show CDR1 as SNHLY and CDR2 as FYNNEI. The CDR3 runs to 14 residues. V lost 6 bases and J lost 4, with 12 bases in between. The material sequenced was peripheral blood, taken on day 0 of AZD1222 vaccination. This chain uses TRBV2 with TRBJ1-4; possibly TRBD1 for D (6 bases). This sequence was found in an adult in good health. CDR3 loop: CASRTGSFNEKLFF. CDR3 coding DNA: TGTGCCAGCAGAACAGGGTCTTTTAATGAAAAACTGTTTTTT.